This is a list of T cell receptor beta chains from one sample in a study of graft-versus-host responses after intestinal transplantation. Assay used: immunoSEQ multiplex PCR; TCRdb lists only in-frame clones, some missing. This sample has over 75,000 clones, with about nine tenths found just once. These TCRs are of unknown antigen specificity. Sequences were derived from unstimulated CD8+ T cells sorted from spleen or lymph node cells, sampled before transplant. These receptors all stem from a human donor who was the organ donor for an intestinal transplant. Both conserved end residues are part of each CDR3. Fields, in order: CDR3 length, J gene, V gene, clone size, D gene, CDR3 protein, CDR3 DNA. The D gene is left open where the match is weak. A clone size is listed for some rows: how often the clone was seen (once, few, many), or a class if it is expanded.

14,TRBJ2-3,TRBV30,-,TRBD2,CAWSASGGTDTQYF,TGTGCCTGGAGTGCTAGCGGGGGCACAGATACGCAGTATTTT
15,TRBJ1-1,TRBV9,-,TRBD1,CASSASGGGDTEAFF,TGTGCCAGCAGCGCTTCAGGGGGCGGGGACACTGAAGCTTTCTTT
13,TRBJ1-5,TRBV7-2,-,TRBD1,CASSTGGHQPQHF,TGTGCCAGCAGCACAGGGGGCCATCAGCCCCAGCATTTT
15,TRBJ2-1,TRBV10-1,-,TRBD1,CASSDGTGLYNEQFF,TGCGCCAGCAGTGACGGGACAGGTTTATACAATGAGCAGTTCTTC
16,TRBJ2-7,TRBV28,-,TRBD1,CASSSSWGQGTDEQYF,TGTGCCAGCAGTTCCTCTTGGGGACAGGGTACCGACGAGCAGTACTTC
14,TRBJ2-7,TRBV28,-,TRBD1,CASRGTGLSYEQYF,TGTGCCAGCAGGGGGACAGGGCTCTCCTACGAGCAGTACTTC
15,TRBJ2-3,TRBV5-1,-,TRBD2,CASSLTSGGLDTQYF,TGCGCCAGCAGCTTGACTAGCGGGGGGTTAGATACGCAGTATTTT
18,TRBJ1-5,TRBV11-2,-,-,CASRLSGISFYSNQPQHF,TGTGCCAGCAGGCTGAGTGGGATCTCCTTTTATAGCAATCAGCCCCAGCATTTT
14,TRBJ1-5,TRBV4-2,-,-,CASSPNPGGKTQHF,TGTGCCAGCAGCCCCAATCCCGGGGGTAAGACCCAGCATTTT
15,TRBJ2-3,TRBV5-1,-,TRBD2,CASSWRDYRTDTQYF,TGCGCCAGCAGCTGGCGGGACTATCGCACAGATACGCAGTATTTT
15,TRBJ2-7,TRBV7-9,few,-,CASSLDRVPPYEQYF,TGTGCCAGCAGCTTAGACAGGGTCCCCCCCTACGAGCAGTACTTC
14,TRBJ2-7,TRBV7-9,-,-,CASSLAVSRDEQYF,TGTGCCAGCAGCTTAGCTGTATCGCGTGACGAGCAGTACTTC
14,TRBJ1-4,TRBV5-1,once,-,CASSPRTTNEKLFF,TGCGCCAGCAGCCCACGTACAACTAATGAAAAACTGTTTTTT
13,TRBJ2-1,TRBV7-6,-,-,CASSSYLYNEQFF,TGTGCCAGCAGCTCCTACTTATACAATGAGCAGTTCTTC
15,TRBJ2-7,TRBV4-2,-,TRBD1,CASSQDDRGAYEQYF,TGTGCCAGCAGCCAAGATGACAGGGGAGCCTACGAGCAGTACTTC
16,TRBJ2-1,TRBV9,once,TRBD2,CASSVDSSGGYNEQFF,TGTGCCAGCAGCGTAGATTCTAGCGGGGGGTACAATGAGCAGTTCTTC
14,TRBJ2-7,TRBV4-1,once,-,CASSQEGRGYEQYF,TGCGCCAGCAGCCAAGAAGGCAGGGGCTACGAGCAGTACTTC
11,TRBJ2-2,TRBV9,-,-,CASSVDGELFF,TGTGCCAGCAGCGTAGACGGGGAGCTGTTTTTT
12,TRBJ1-2,TRBV6-4,once,-,CASSSGADGYTF,TGTGCCAGCAGCTCTGGGGCAGATGGCTACACCTTC
12,TRBJ2-3,TRBV18,-,TRBD2,CASSPLRGALRF,TGTGCCAGCTCACCACTGCGGGGGGCCCTGCGTTTT
16,TRBJ2-2,TRBV4-1,-,TRBD1,CASSSPTGTLSGELFF,TGCGCCAGCAGCTCACCGACAGGGACATTGTCCGGGGAGCTGTTTTTT
13,TRBJ2-3,TRBV7-3,-,TRBD1,CASSRQGTDTQYF,TGTGCCAGCAGCCGACAGGGAACAGATACGCAGTATTTT
14,TRBJ2-3,TRBV6-5,-,TRBD2,CASSTSALGDTQYF,TGTGCCAGCAGTACTAGCGCCTTAGGAGATACGCAGTATTTT
14,TRBJ2-3,TRBV11-2,-,-,CASGWFGGSDTQYF,TGTGCCAGCGGGTGGTTTGGGGGATCAGATACGCAGTATTTT
15,TRBJ2-3,TRBV7-6,-,-,CASSPYWGVTDTQYF,TGTGCCAGCAGCCCTTACTGGGGGGTCACAGATACGCAGTATTTT
16,TRBJ2-2,TRBV9,-,TRBD1,CASSAWTGGLLRELFF,TGTGCCAGCAGCGCCTGGACAGGGGGTCTTCTCCGGGAGCTGTTTTTT
14,TRBJ1-5,TRBV7-2,few,-,CASSPRHTNQPQHF,TGTGCCAGCAGCCCTCGTCACACGAATCAGCCCCAGCATTTT
14,TRBJ1-2,TRBV25-1,-,-,CASSEYAGGAGYTF,TGTGCCAGCAGTGAATACGCGGGGGGCGCCGGCTACACCTTC
17,TRBJ1-2,TRBV5-1,-,-,CASSPETEPLTIYGYTF,TGCGCCAGCAGTCCAGAGACAGAGCCACTAACAATCTATGGCTACACCTTC
11,TRBJ2-2,TRBV2,-,-,CASSVLGELFF,TGTGCCAGCAGTGTCCTCGGGGAGCTGTTTTTT
13,TRBJ2-1,TRBV13,once,-,CASSSSSYNEQFF,TGTGCCAGCAGCTCCAGCTCCTACAATGAGCAGTTCTTC
15,TRBJ2-2,TRBV28,few,TRBD1,CASTPVGGKHRGAVF,TGTGCCAGCACCCCGGTAGGGGGCAAACACCGGGGAGCTGTTTTT
14,TRBJ2-7,TRBV6-1,-,-,CASSQLPGSYEQYF,TGTGCCAGCAGTCAGTTACCGGGGAGCTACGAGCAGTACTTC
14,TRBJ1-5,TRBV5-1,-,TRBD1,CASSPGTGIQPQHF,TGCGCCAGCAGCCCGGGGACAGGGATCCAGCCCCAGCATTTT
13,TRBJ2-6,TRBV13,-,-,CASSSRGANVLTF,TGTGCCAGCAGCTCCCGTGGGGCCAACGTCCTGACTTTC
15,TRBJ1-4,TRBV9,-,-,CASSVFWGRNEKLFF,TGTGCCAGCAGCGTCTTTTGGGGTCGCAATGAAAAACTGTTTTTT
16,TRBJ2-7,TRBV5-6,-,TRBD2,CASSLDGTSLTYEQYF,TGTGCCAGCAGCTTAGATGGGACTAGTTTAACCTACGAGCAGTACTTC
15,TRBJ2-7,TRBV2,-,TRBD1,CASSRWDRSRYEQYF,TGTGCCAGCAGTCGATGGGACAGGTCCCGCTACGAGCAGTACTTC
13,TRBJ2-7,TRBV28,-,TRBD1,CASSRDRDNEQYF,TGTGCCAGCAGTCGAGACAGGGATAACGAGCAGTACTTC
15,TRBJ2-3,TRBV7-6,-,TRBD2,CASSQTSGDTDTQYF,TGTGCCAGCAGCCAGACTAGCGGGGATACAGATACGCAGTATTTT
18,TRBJ2-1,TRBV7-2,-,TRBD2,CASSLSAGGLSSYNEQFF,TGTGCCAGCAGCTTATCCGCGGGGGGGCTAAGCTCCTACAATGAGCAGTTCTTC
14,TRBJ2-7,TRBV9,-,TRBD1,CASSVGGTGYEQYF,TGTGCCAGCAGCGTAGGAGGGACAGGCTACGAGCAGTACTTC
15,TRBJ1-2,TRBV28,-,TRBD1,CASSQGDTGDYGYTF,TGTGCCAGCAGTCAGGGGGATACAGGGGACTATGGCTACACCTTC
14,TRBJ1-1,TRBV4-1,-,-,CASSQDRMNTEAFF,TGCGCCAGCAGCCAAGATCGGATGAACACTGAAGCTTTCTTT
18,TRBJ2-2,TRBV4-2,-,-,CASSHARVRTTLTGELFF,TGTGCCAGCAGCCACGCACGCGTCAGGACTACCCTCACCGGGGAGCTGTTTTTT
13,TRBJ1-1,TRBV5-1,-,-,CASSLASGTEAFF,TGCGCCAGCAGCTTGGCATCCGGCACTGAAGCTTTCTTT
15,TRBJ2-2,TRBV6-6,-,TRBD1,CASSMTGGDTGELFF,TGTGCCAGCAGCATGACAGGGGGCGACACCGGGGAGCTGTTTTTT
14,TRBJ1-1,TRBV5-1,-,-,CASALTNSNTEAFF,TGCGCCAGCGCCCTCACGAATTCGAACACTGAAGCTTTCTTT